The rows below give T cell receptor beta chains drawn from one sample of a study of CXCR3-negative and CXCR3-positive naive CD8 T cells. TCRdb processed the 5' RACE reads again and assigns one entry to each CDR3 protein, with no DNA. The sample data list over 50,000 distinct CDR3 sequences. The material sequenced was naive CXCR3+ CD8+ T cells from blood. Every receptor here comes from a human donor in good health. Some clones in this sample may be carry-over from other donors' samples. Each CDR3 is given with its conserved first and last residue.

j_call: TRBJ2-7; v_call: TRBV4-3; cdr3_aa: CASSVGRTGSYEQYF
j_call: TRBJ2-1; v_call: TRBV4-3; cdr3_aa: CASSFNSGTGFEQFF
j_call: TRBJ2-2; v_call: TRBV9; cdr3_aa: CASSVDGRGANTGELFF
j_call: TRBJ1-1; v_call: TRBV21-1; cdr3_aa: CASSKALGQGAFEAFF
j_call: TRBJ2-1; v_call: TRBV7-7; cdr3_aa: CASSPTTSGDHYNEQFF
j_call: TRBJ1-2; v_call: TRBV2; cdr3_aa: CASSEAQGLNYGYTF
j_call: TRBJ2-1; v_call: TRBV29-1; cdr3_aa: CSVGVRGTSGGAYQFF
j_call: TRBJ2-5; v_call: TRBV29-1; cdr3_aa: CSVGIGRALEETQYF
j_call: TRBJ2-7; v_call: TRBV7-9; cdr3_aa: CASSLGMYEQYF
j_call: TRBJ2-1; v_call: TRBV7-2; cdr3_aa: CASSLVREQFF
j_call: TRBJ1-2; v_call: TRBV6-4; cdr3_aa: CASSDGTGGNGYTF
j_call: TRBJ1-1; v_call: TRBV6-2/TRBV6-3; cdr3_aa: CASSGTENTEAFF
j_call: TRBJ1-1; v_call: TRBV4-3; cdr3_aa: CASSQDTGLTTEAFF
j_call: TRBJ2-5; v_call: TRBV14; cdr3_aa: CASSQDPLAGRAETQYF
j_call: TRBJ2-4; v_call: TRBV19; cdr3_aa: CASTPDRGSWYF
j_call: TRBJ1-1; v_call: TRBV29-1; cdr3_aa: CSVESTKNTEAFF
j_call: TRBJ2-7; v_call: TRBV4-3; cdr3_aa: CASSQRRQGFVYEQYF
j_call: TRBJ1-3; v_call: TRBV7-2; cdr3_aa: CASSPGTASGNTIYF
j_call: TRBJ2-3; v_call: TRBV6-2/TRBV6-3; cdr3_aa: CASSTRRLDRTDTQYF
j_call: TRBJ2-3; v_call: TRBV11-2; cdr3_aa: CASSSLGPTDTQYF
j_call: TRBJ2-7; v_call: TRBV4-3; cdr3_aa: CASSQTSGGAYEQYF
j_call: TRBJ2-3; v_call: TRBV7-9; cdr3_aa: CASSSAAGALTDTQYF
j_call: TRBJ2-5; v_call: TRBV28; cdr3_aa: CASEGDRGLGETQYF
j_call: TRBJ2-7; v_call: TRBV27; cdr3_aa: CASSLFAGGSYEQYF
j_call: TRBJ1-2; v_call: TRBV7-6; cdr3_aa: CASSLGQGYGYTF
j_call: TRBJ1-5; v_call: TRBV27; cdr3_aa: CASSLWGGQYSNQPQHF
j_call: TRBJ2-7; v_call: TRBV7-9; cdr3_aa: CASSPSPDRGLYEQYF
j_call: TRBJ2-1; v_call: TRBV9; cdr3_aa: CASSADIAGGPGEQFF
j_call: TRBJ1-1; v_call: TRBV6-9; cdr3_aa: CASSPNQRGYTEAFF
j_call: TRBJ1-5; v_call: TRBV3-2; cdr3_aa: CASSQGAVGPQHF
j_call: TRBJ2-1; v_call: TRBV4-1; cdr3_aa: CASSARVGEALAGDNEQFF
j_call: TRBJ2-1; v_call: TRBV18; cdr3_aa: CASSPNTYYNEQFF
j_call: TRBJ2-5; v_call: TRBV6-5; cdr3_aa: CASGVGTAQETQYF
j_call: TRBJ2-1; v_call: TRBV7-9; cdr3_aa: CASSSGLAGSYNEQFF
j_call: TRBJ2-2; v_call: TRBV7-9; cdr3_aa: CASSLGTPAAQGGELFF
j_call: TRBJ2-3; v_call: TRBV11-3; cdr3_aa: CASSPSSGGAIVDTQYF
j_call: TRBJ2-1; v_call: TRBV9; cdr3_aa: CASSVNSDEQFF
j_call: TRBJ2-1; v_call: TRBV6-4; cdr3_aa: CASSDEAKGSYNEQFF
j_call: TRBJ1-5; v_call: TRBV4-1; cdr3_aa: CASSQAGNSNQPQHF
j_call: TRBJ2-7; v_call: TRBV4-3; cdr3_aa: CASSQTRVLEQYF
j_call: TRBJ2-5; v_call: TRBV7-9; cdr3_aa: CASGQVGYQETQYF